This entry lists 17 T cell receptor beta chains sequenced from one sample in a study of T cell repertoires in cytomegalovirus infection. TCRdb reprocessed the reads with MiXCR, giving one entry per CDR3 protein. This table has approximately 310,000 distinct CDR3 sequences, 25% appearing once. Their antigen targets remain unknown. The input for sequencing was cultured PBMCs, taken from culture after CMV antigen stimulation. Receptor source: a human donor in good health (CMV status not recorded). Some clones in this sample may be carry-over from other donors' samples.

The CDR3 region has the DNA TGTGCCAGCAGCACCGGAGGGACTAGCGGGGAGACCCAGTACTTC. This translates into CASSTGGTSGETQYF. The J gene is TRBJ2-5, the V gene TRBV5-4; TRBD2 agrees at 12 bases. This CDR3 is built from 15 residues. CDR1 is SGHNT and CDR2 is YYREEE in the germline V gene (reference sequence). The ends lost 4 bases at V and 5 bases at J; junction bases unmatched: 6.

This clonotype occurred a few times. V and J are TRBV12-3 or TRBV12-4 and TRBJ2-7, with a possible D match to TRBD2 (5 bases). The length of the CDR3 is 15 residues. V gave up 6 bases and J gave up 4 bases, with 19 bases separating them. In nucleotides, the CDR3 is TGTGCCAGCAGAACCGAGGGTTCCCGCCCTTACGAGCAGTACTTC. This translates into CASRTEGSRPYEQYF.

The genes are TRBV19 and TRBJ1-3; D perhaps matches TRBD1 (6 bases). V lost 7 bases and J 0 bases, leaving 16 bases between the germline ends. CDR3 length: 16 residues. CDR1 LNHDA and CDR2 SQIVND come from the germline V gene (reference sequence). The CDR3 nucleotides are TGTGCCAGTACCGAGGGACACATAAGCTCTGGAAACACCATATATTTT. This gives the protein CASTEGHISSGNTIYF.

This clonotype was detected many times. The V call is TRBV20-1, the J call TRBJ1-1; no clear D. V lost 5 bases to trimming and J lost 4 bases, with 20 bases between them. Per germline, CDR1 DFQATT and CDR2 SNEGSKA (reference sequence). The length of the CDR3 is 15 residues. The CDR3: CSALPPGEGSTEAFF. The CDR3 DNA reads as TGCAGTGCTCTACCCCCTGGAGAGGGATCCACTGAAGCTTTCTTT.

This clonotype was picked up many times. The chain links TRBV7-2 to TRBJ2-2; D may correspond to TRBD1 or TRBD2 (5 bases each). CDR3 length equals 14 residues. CDR1 and CDR2 (germline): SGHTA, FQGNSA. V was shortened by 7 bases and J by 2 bases, with 11 bases between the two germline ends. This chain's CDR3 is CASKGRANTGELFF. Here the CDR3 DNA reads TGTGCCAGCAAGGGGCGGGCCAACACCGGGGAGCTGTTTTTT. Combining the CDR3 with reference TRBV7-2 and TRBJ2-2 gives the whole variable domain GAGVSQSPSNKVTEKGKDVELRCDPISGHTALYWYRQSLGQGLEFLIYFQGNSAPDKSGLPSDRFSAERTGGSVSTLTIQRTQQEDSAVYLCASKGRANTGELFFGEGSRLTVL.

This sequence joins TRBV11-2 and TRBJ1-1, with a weak D call TRBD1 (5 bases). In germline, CDR1 is SGHAT, CDR2 FQNNGV. The CDR3 length is 13 residues. The ends were cut back, 4 bases at V and 8 bases at J, with 14 bases in the middle. The DNA for the CDR3 is TGTGCCAGCAGCTCGGACCCGGGACCCGAAGCTTTCTTT. It is translated as CASSSDPGPEAFF.

This rearrangement joins TRBV19 to TRBJ1-5, with 7 bases lining up with TRBD1. The CDR3 sequence is 13 residues long. Trimming cost V 7 bases and J 4 bases; bases outside gene matches: 4. Germline V gene data show CDR1 as LNHDA and CDR2 as SQIVND (reference sequence). CDR3 coding DNA: TGTGCCAGTAACCCGGACAGGAATCAGCCCCAGCATTTT. Its protein is CASNPDRNQPQHF.

The chain couples TRBV29-1 to TRBJ2-7; D is unclear. The CDR3 spans 14 residues. Looked up from germline, CDR1 is SQVTM and CDR2 is ANQGSEA. V was trimmed by 6 bases and J by 3 bases, leaving 18 bases between them. CDR3 DNA sequence: TGCAGCGTGGCCCGACCCATACCCTACTACGAGCAGTACTTC. Its protein is CSVARPIPYYEQYF.

This clonotype was seen ten or more times. The rearrangement joins TRBV7-6 to TRBJ2-1; TRBD1 matches at 7 bases. The trim removed 2 bases at V and 0 bases at J, leaving 4 bases unmatched. CDR3 length equals 16 residues. Germline assignment: CDR1 SGHVS and CDR2 FNYEAQ. CDR3 sequence: CASSLRQGSSYNEQFF. CDR3 in DNA: TGTGCCAGCAGCTTAAGACAGGGCAGCTCCTACAATGAGCAGTTCTTC.

V is TRBV7-9 and J is TRBJ1-2, with 8 nucleotides matching TRBD1. Trimming removed 5 bases from V and 13 bases from J; junction bases left unmatched: 12. CDR1 is SEHNR, CDR2 FQNEAQ, per germline (reference sequence). The CDR3 extends over 13 amino acids. Here the CDR3 reads CASSRSDRALFTF. As DNA, the CDR3 is TGTGCCAGCAGCCGTTCGGACAGGGCGTTGTTCACCTTC.

The V gene is TRBV28, the J gene TRBJ1-6; the match to TRBD1 covers 8 bases. This CDR3 spans 15 amino acids. V was pared by 6 bases and J by 5 bases, with 6 bases of the junction left unmatched. Germline CDR1 and CDR2: MDHEN and SYDVKM. The CDR3 DNA is TGTGCCAGCAGCCCCGGACAGGGTAATAATTCACCCCTCCACTTT. This sequence encodes CASSPGQGNNSPLHF.

The V and J genes are TRBV27 and TRBJ2-1, with 7 bases matching TRBD2. The CDR3 has 14 amino acids. V lost 4 bases and J lost 8; bases outside the gene matches: 8. Germline V gives CDR1 MNHEY, CDR2 SMNVEV (reference sequence). The CDR3: CASSSGLGLYEQFF. The CDR3 region has the DNA TGTGCCAGCAGTTCAGGACTAGGGTTATATGAGCAGTTCTTC.

The gene calls are TRBV4-2 and TRBJ2-7; D gene uncertain. Germline V gene lookup returns CDR1 LGHNA and CDR2 YNFKEQ. Trimming removed 6 bases from V and 0 bases from J, with 15 bases in between. This CDR3 is 15 amino acids long. The CDR3 DNA reads as TGTGCCAGCAGTCCCTTGGGCCGGACCTCCTACGAGCAGTACTTC. Amino acid sequence: CASSPLGRTSYEQYF.

At least ten counts were recorded for this clonotype. The genes are TRBV7-8 and TRBJ2-7, with D uncertain. Trimming removed 1 base from V and 5 bases from J, with 9 bases in between. CDR1 and CDR2 from the germline V gene are SGHVS and FQNEAQ. The CDR3 runs 13 residues. CDR3 sequence: CASSLGRVDEQYV. CDR3 nucleotide sequence: TGTGCCAGCAGCTTAGGAAGGGTAGACGAGCAGTACGTC.

This clonotype was seen only a few times. The gene calls are TRBV6-6 and TRBJ2-3; 8 nucleotides agree with TRBD2. Germline loops: CDR1 MNHNY, CDR2 SVGAGI (reference sequence). CDR3 length: 15 residues. V lost 2 bases and J lost 4; bases outside the gene matches: 5. The CDR3 here is CASSYRREAPDTQYF. The CDR3 DNA sequence: TGTGCCAGCAGTTACCGGCGGGAGGCCCCAGATACGCAGTATTTT.

This chain uses TRBV15 with TRBJ2-5, with 8 bases identical to TRBD1. V gave up 3 bases and J gave up 5 bases; unmatched junction bases: 5. The CDR3 has 14 residues. From germline, CDR1 is LNHNV and CDR2 YYDKDF (reference sequence). Here the CDR3 DNA reads TGTGCCACCAGCAGTCAGGGGGCGTGGGAGACCCAGTACTTC. Encoded protein: CATSSQGAWETQYF.

V gene TRBV28 combines with J gene TRBJ1-2; no firm D call. Germline-derived CDR1 and CDR2 are MDHEN and SYDVKM. The germline V and J ends were trimmed by 7 bases and 7 bases, with 13 bases remaining between them. The length of the CDR3 is 12 residues. CDR3 loop: CASTSGSLGYTF. For the CDR3, the DNA is TGTGCCAGCACTTCGGGGTCCCTTGGCTACACCTTC.